A single sample is the source of the 8 T cell receptor beta chains below, sequenced in a study of blood T cell repertoires in COVID-19. Measured with immunoSEQ multiplex PCR; TCRdb has only the in-frame clones, and not every one. The sample has about 150,000 clones; roughly 80% are singletons. Material: peripheral blood. These receptors originate from a woman aged 80 or older with acute or convalescent COVID-19.

The V call is TRBV6-6, the J call TRBJ2-7; TRBD1 aligns across 7 bases. Germline assignment: CDR1 MNHNY and CDR2 SVGAGI (reference sequence). After removal of 2 bases from V and 2 bases from J, the junction contained 3 bases not matched to a gene. This CDR3 region has 14 residues. Here the CDR3 reads CASSYLDRAYEQYF. CDR3 nucleotide sequence: TGTGCCAGCAGTTACCTCGACAGGGCCTACGAGCAGTACTTC.

This clone occurred once. V usage is TRBV28 and J usage is TRBJ1-6; D is perhaps TRBD1 (5 bases). Per the germline V gene, CDR1 is MDHEN and CDR2 is SYDVKM. The V gene lost 4 bases and the J gene lost 2 bases, with 21 bases spanning the gap. This CDR3 has 19 amino acids. CDR3 in DNA: TGTGCCAGCAGTTCCCCAGCGCAGGGCATCAATCCCTATAATTCACCCCTCCACTTT. Amino acids: CASSSPAQGINPYNSPLHF.

This clone was seen just once. Other nucleotide sequences in the sample specify the same CDR3. This chain joins TRBV28 and TRBJ1-5; unclear D gene. CDR1 is MDHEN and CDR2 is SYDVKM in the germline V gene. Trimming left V 7 bases short and J 7 bases short, with 17 bases between. This CDR3 spans 14 amino acids. The CDR3: CASTAMSAGQPQHF. As DNA, the CDR3 is TGTGCCAGCACTGCCATGTCCGCGGGGCAGCCCCAGCATTTT.

In its sample, this clone was seen once. The V gene is TRBV28, the J gene TRBJ1-1; weak D call: TRBD1 (5 bases). This CDR3 has 14 amino acids. V lost 5 bases, J lost 5 bases, and 15 bases lay in between. Germline values: CDR1 MDHEN, CDR2 SYDVKM. The CDR3: CASSPGGTLTEAFF. The CDR3 region has the DNA TGTGCCAGCAGTCCGGGGGGGACCCTGACTGAAGCTTTCTTT.

This clone was counted once. This CDR3 reads CAWKRQGMANEKLFF. The CDR3 DNA reads as TGTGCCTGGAAACGACAGGGGATGGCTAATGAAAAACTGTTTTTT. The chain is built from TRBV30 and TRBJ1-4, with TRBD1 identical over 8 bases. Germline lookup yields CDR1 GTSNPN and CDR2 SVGIG (reference sequence). The J segment lost 3 bases and the V segment lost 4 bases, leaving 7 bases of the junction unmatched. This CDR3 comprises 15 residues.

The chain recombines TRBV2 with TRBJ1-6; 7 bases map to TRBD1. With 4 bases clipped from V and 6 bases from J, the junction kept 3 bases outside the gene matches. This CDR3 spans 14 amino acids. Germline lookup yields CDR1 SNHLY and CDR2 FYNNEI. The CDR3 is CASSAAGGNSPLHF. The CDR3 DNA follows: TGTGCCAGCAGTGCGGCAGGGGGTAATTCACCCCTCCACTTT.

The CDR3 region is CASSSGGDLSYF. Written as DNA, the CDR3 is TGTGCCAGCAGCTCAGGGGGAGACCTCTCGTATTTT. The chain joins TRBV3-1 (or the pseudogene TRBV3-2) to TRBJ2-3; TRBD1 aligns across 7 bases. CDR1 and CDR2 from the germline V gene are LGHDT and YNNKEL (reference sequence). CDR3 size: 12 residues. With 5 bases clipped from V and 14 bases from J, the junction kept 10 bases outside the gene matches.

The J gene is TRBJ1-1, the V gene TRBV18, with unresolved D. Germline assignment: CDR1 KGHSH and CDR2 LQKENI. The ends were cut back, 3 bases at V and 1 base at J, with 21 bases in the middle. The CDR3 runs to 18 residues. The CDR3 region is CASSPQIAGRSSNTEAFF. CDR3 nucleotides: TGTGCCAGCTCACCCCAAATCGCAGGCCGAAGCTCGAACACTGAAGCTTTCTTT. Drawing the rest from reference TRBV18 and TRBJ1-1, the complete variable domain is NAGVMQNPRHLVRRRGQEARLRCSPMKGHSHVYWYRQLPEEGLKFMVYLQKENIIDESGMPKERFSAEFPKEGPSILRIQQVVRGDSAAYFCASSPQIAGRSSNTEAFFGQGTRLTVV.